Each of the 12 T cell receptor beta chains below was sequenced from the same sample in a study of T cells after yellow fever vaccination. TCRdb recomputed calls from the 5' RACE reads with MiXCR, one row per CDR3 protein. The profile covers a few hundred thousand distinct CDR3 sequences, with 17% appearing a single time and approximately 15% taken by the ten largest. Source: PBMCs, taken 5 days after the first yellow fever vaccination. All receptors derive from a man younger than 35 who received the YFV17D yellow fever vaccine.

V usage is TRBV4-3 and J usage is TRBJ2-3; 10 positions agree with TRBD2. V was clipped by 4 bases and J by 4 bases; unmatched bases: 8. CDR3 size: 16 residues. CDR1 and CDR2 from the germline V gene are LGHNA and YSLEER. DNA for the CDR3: TGCGCCAGCAGCCGCCGGGTAGCGGGGGGCCCAGATACGCAGTATTTT. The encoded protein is CASSRRVAGGPDTQYF.

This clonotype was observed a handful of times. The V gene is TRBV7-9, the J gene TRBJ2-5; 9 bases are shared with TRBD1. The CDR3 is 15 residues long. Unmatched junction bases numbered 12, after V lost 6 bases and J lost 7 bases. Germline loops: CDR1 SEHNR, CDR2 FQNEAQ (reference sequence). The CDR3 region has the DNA TGTGCCAGCAGTTTTCCCGACAGGGGGAGAGGGACCCAGTACTTC. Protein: CASSFPDRGRGTQYF.

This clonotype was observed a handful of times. In nucleotides, the CDR3 is TGCAGTGCTAGTGACCGGTGGAACACTGAAGCTTTCTTT. Its protein is CSASDRWNTEAFF. The chain uses TRBV20-1 and TRBJ1-1; no definite D call. The V end lost 3 bases, the J end lost 1 base, and 9 bases lay between the germline ends. The CDR3 is 13 amino acids. CDR1 is DFQATT, CDR2 SNEGSKA, per germline (reference sequence).

The CDR3 region has the DNA TGTGCCAGTTCGGGTGCGAAAACCGGGACACCAAGGAACACTGAAGCTTTCTTT. It encodes CASSGAKTGTPRNTEAFF. This sequence joins TRBV6-2 or TRBV6-3 and TRBJ1-1; D is possibly TRBD1 (6 bases). V lost 9 bases to trimming and J lost 1 base, with 27 bases between them. CDR1 MNHEY and CDR2 SVGEGT come from the germline V gene. The CDR3 contains 18 residues.

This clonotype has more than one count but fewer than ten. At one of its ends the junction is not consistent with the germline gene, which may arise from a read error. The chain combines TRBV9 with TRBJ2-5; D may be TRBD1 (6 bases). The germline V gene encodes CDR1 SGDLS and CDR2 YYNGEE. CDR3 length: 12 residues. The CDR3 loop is CASSVGGETQYF. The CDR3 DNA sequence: TGTGCCAGCAGTGTAGGGGGAGAGACCCAGTACTTC.

The CDR3 coding sequence is TGTGCCAGCAGTTACAATCAGAGGGCTGAAGCTTTCTTT. Translation gives CASSYNQRAEAFF. The V gene is TRBV6-2 or TRBV6-3, the J gene TRBJ1-1; D remains ambiguous. The germline V gene encodes CDR1 MNHEY and CDR2 SVGEGT. There are 13 residues in the CDR3. Deletions cut 2 bases from V and 6 bases from J, with 10 bases between.

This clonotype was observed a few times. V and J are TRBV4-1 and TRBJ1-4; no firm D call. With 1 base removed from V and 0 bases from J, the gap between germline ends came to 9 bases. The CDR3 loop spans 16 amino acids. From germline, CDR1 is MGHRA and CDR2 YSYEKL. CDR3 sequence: CASSQVDGATNEKLFF. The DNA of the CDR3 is TGCGCCAGCAGCCAAGTGGACGGTGCAACTAATGAAAAACTGTTTTTT.

This chain's CDR3 is CASSFPAGTGSHEQFF. CDR3 nucleotide sequence: TGTGCCAGCAGCTTCCCCGCCGGGACAGGGAGTCATGAGCAGTTCTTC. This sequence joins TRBV7-2 and TRBJ2-1; 9 bases map to TRBD1. Germline V gene sequence: CDR1 SGHTA, CDR2 FQGNSA. J lost 8 bases, V lost 3 bases, and 11 bases had no gene match. The CDR3 loop spans 16 amino acids.

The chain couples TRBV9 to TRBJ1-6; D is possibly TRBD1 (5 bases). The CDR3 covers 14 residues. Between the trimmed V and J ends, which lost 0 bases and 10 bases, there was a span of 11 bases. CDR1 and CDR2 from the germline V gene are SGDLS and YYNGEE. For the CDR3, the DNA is TGTGCCAGCAGCGTAGTGGACAACGCCTCACCCCTCCACTTT. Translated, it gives CASSVVDNASPLHF. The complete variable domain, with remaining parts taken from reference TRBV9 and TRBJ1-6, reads DSGVTQTPKHLITATGQRVTLRCSPRSGDLSVYWYQQSLDQGLQFLIQYYNGEERAKGNILERFSAQQFPDLHSELNLSSLELGDSALYFCASSVVDNASPLHFGNGTRLTVT.

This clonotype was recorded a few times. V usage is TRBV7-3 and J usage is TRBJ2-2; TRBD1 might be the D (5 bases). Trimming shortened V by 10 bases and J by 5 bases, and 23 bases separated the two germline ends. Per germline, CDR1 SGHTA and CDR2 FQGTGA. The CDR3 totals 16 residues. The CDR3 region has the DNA TGTGCCACCAAGCCTCCAGGGTCGAGGAATACCGGGGAGCTGTTTTTT. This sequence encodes CATKPPGSRNTGELFF.

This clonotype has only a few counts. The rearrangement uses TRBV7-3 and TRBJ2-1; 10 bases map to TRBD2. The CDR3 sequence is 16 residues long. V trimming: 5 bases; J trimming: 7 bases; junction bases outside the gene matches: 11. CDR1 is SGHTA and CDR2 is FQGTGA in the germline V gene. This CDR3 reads CASSPSPGLARNEQFF. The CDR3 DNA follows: TGTGCCAGCAGCCCCTCCCCGGGACTAGCGAGGAATGAGCAGTTCTTC. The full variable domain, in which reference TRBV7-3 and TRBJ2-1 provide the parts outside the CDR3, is GAGVSQTPSNKVTEKGKYVELRCDPISGHTALYWYRQSLGQGPEFLIYFQGTGAADDSGLPNDRFFAVRPEGSVSTLKIQRTERGDSAVYLCASSPSPGLARNEQFFGPGTRLTVL.

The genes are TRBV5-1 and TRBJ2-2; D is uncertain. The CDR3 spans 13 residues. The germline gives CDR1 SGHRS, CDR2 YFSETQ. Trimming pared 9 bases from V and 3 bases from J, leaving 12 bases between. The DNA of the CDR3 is TGCGCCACCACGTTGGCGGACACCGGGGAGCTGTTTTTT. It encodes CATTLADTGELFF.